Listed below are T cell receptor beta chains from one sample, sequenced in a study of CD8+ T cells in alopecia areata. Using immunoSEQ multiplex PCR, the repertoire was profiled, and TCRdb retains in-frame clones only, with some absent. This sample has 10,000 to 15,000 clones, with approximately 67% found just once. The input for sequencing was skin, taken at week 4, from a patient treated with tofacitinib. The receptors were gathered from a human donor with alopecia areata. The CDR3 runs from the conserved cysteine through the conserved F or W. The D gene is left open where the match is weak. Clone size is shown for a subset of rows, as once, few, many or a class of expanded clone.

V	size	J	D	DNA	CDR3
TRBV6-6	-	TRBJ2-1	TRBD2	TGTGCCAGCAGCCGGACTAGCGGGGGGGCTGAGCAGTTCTTC	CASSRTSGGAEQFF
TRBV2	-	TRBJ1-2	TRBD1	TGTGCCAGCAATAACAGGGGAAACTATGGCTACACCTTC	CASNNRGNYGYTF
TRBV4-3	once	TRBJ1-2	-	TGCGCCAGCAGCGTCGGACGGAACTATGGCTACACCTTC	CASSVGRNYGYTF
TRBV4-3	-	TRBJ1-2	-	TGCGCCAGCAGCCAAGCTCTCCGGAATCTGAAAGGCTACACCTTC	CASSQALRNLKGYTF
TRBV9	-	TRBJ2-2	TRBD1	TGTGCCAGCAGCCCACGACAGGGCGACACCGGGGAGCTGTTTTTT	CASSPRQGDTGELFF
TRBV5-5	few	TRBJ1-2	-	TGTGCCAGCACGGATGAGGACCGTGGCTACACCTTC	CASTDEDRGYTF
TRBV4-3	-	TRBJ1-4	-	TGCGCCAGCAGCCAAGTCCCGAATGAAAAACTGTTTTTT	CASSQVPNEKLFF
TRBV30	-	TRBJ2-1	TRBD2	TGTGCCTTGGAGATTGGGGGGGTGAGTGAGCAGTTCTTC	CALEIGGVSEQFF
TRBV4-3	-	TRBJ2-1	-	TGCGCCAGCAGCCAAGACTACGGGAGCAATGAGCAGTTCTTC	CASSQDYGSNEQFF
TRBV27	-	TRBJ2-4	-	TGTGCCAGCAGAGAGACGGTTACTACCCTCATTCAGTACTTC	CASRETVTTLIQYF
TRBV9	-	TRBJ1-1	TRBD1	TGTGCCAGCAGCGTAGAGGGACAGGGTAACACTGAAGCTTTCTTT	CASSVEGQGNTEAFF
TRBV7-6	-	TRBJ2-5	-	TGTGCCAGCAGCTTGGCAGGGAGACCGCCGCTCCAAGAGACCCAGTACTTC	CASSLAGRPPLQETQYF
TRBV6-1	-	TRBJ1-5	-	TGTGCCAGCAGCGACCCTACGGGCAATCAGCCCCAGCATTTT	CASSDPTGNQPQHF
TRBV11-2	few	TRBJ2-3	-	TGTGCCAGCAGCGCACTAGCAGCAGATACGCAGTATTTT	CASSALAADTQYF
TRBV18	-	TRBJ2-7	-	TGTGCCAGCTCACCACCCTCGGGGAACTACGAGCAGTACTTC	CASSPPSGNYEQYF
TRBV6-5	-	TRBJ2-5	-	TGTGCCAGCAGTTACAGAGCCCAAGAGACCCAGTACTTC	CASSYRAQETQYF
TRBV5-4	once	TRBJ1-4	TRBD1	TGTGCCAGCAGCCTGTGGGGACAGGGTAATGAAAAACTGTTTTTT	CASSLWGQGNEKLFF
TRBV18	-	TRBJ2-3	TRBD2	TGTGCCAGCTCGGCGGAGACTAGCGGGGGCACGCAGTATTTT	CASSAETSGGTQYF
TRBV6-6	-	TRBJ1-4	-	TGTGCCAGCAGTCCCCACATCGCAACTAATGAAAAACTGTTTTTT	CASSPHIATNEKLFF
TRBV4-3	-	TRBJ2-2	-	TGCGCCAGCAGCCAAGCAGTTCTCCCGAACACCGGGGAGCTGTTTTTT	CASSQAVLPNTGELFF
TRBV29-1	-	TRBJ2-1	-	TGCAGCGTTGGGCCGCAGGGCGGCCGCAATGAGCAGTTCTTC	CSVGPQGGRNEQFF
TRBV19	few	TRBJ1-1	-	TGTGCCAGTAGTATATATGGAAACACTGAAGCTTTCTTT	CASSIYGNTEAFF
TRBV7-1	-	TRBJ2-5	-	TGTGCCAGCAGCTTAGGAGGAACAGTCAAGAGGGAGACCCAGTACTTC	CASSLGGTVKRETQYF
TRBV10-3	few	TRBJ2-1	-	TGTGCCATCAAAGCCGGGGACGATGAGCAGTTCTTC	CAIKAGDDEQFF
TRBV9	-	TRBJ2-3	-	TGTGCCAGCAGCGTAAGTGAAGCGCCCGGCACAGATACGCAGTATTTT	CASSVSEAPGTDTQYF
TRBV5-6	-	TRBJ2-5	-	TGTGCCAGCAGCCTGACCACGTACCAAGAGACCCAGTACTTC	CASSLTTYQETQYF
TRBV6-6	-	TRBJ2-5	TRBD2	TGTGCCAGCAGTTATGGTAGCGGGGGGCAAGAGACCCAGTACTTC	CASSYGSGGQETQYF
TRBV29-1	few	TRBJ2-3	TRBD2	TGCAGCGTCGCCACGTCGGGGGGGCTCGCGTCGACGCAGTATTTT	CSVATSGGLASTQYF
TRBV10-3	few	TRBJ2-3	TRBD1	TGTGCCACCACAGGGGATCCCACAGATACGCAGTATTTT	CATTGDPTDTQYF
TRBV5-6	few	TRBJ2-1	TRBD1	TGTGCCAGCAGCTCCGGACAGGGGAAGTTCTTC	CASSSGQGKFF
TRBV14	-	TRBJ2-1	TRBD2	TGTGCCAGCAGCCACCTACTAGCGGGGGGGTTCTTGAATGAGCAGTTCTTC	CASSHLLAGGFLNEQFF
TRBV7-9	-	TRBJ2-3	TRBD1	TGTGCCAGCAGCTTAACCGGGACAGGGTATAATTTGGATACGCAGTATTTT	CASSLTGTGYNLDTQYF
TRBV4-3	-	TRBJ1-2	-	TGCGCCAGCAGCCAAGATGTGGATTCAGGGTGGGGCTACACCTTC	CASSQDVDSGWGYTF
TRBV10-2	-	TRBJ2-7	TRBD2	TGCGCCAGCAGTCGACTAGCAGGCTACGAGCAGTACTTC	CASSRLAGYEQYF
TRBV7-9	once	TRBJ2-1	TRBD2	TGTGCCAGCAGCTGGGGACTAGCGAATGAGCAGTTCTTC	CASSWGLANEQFF